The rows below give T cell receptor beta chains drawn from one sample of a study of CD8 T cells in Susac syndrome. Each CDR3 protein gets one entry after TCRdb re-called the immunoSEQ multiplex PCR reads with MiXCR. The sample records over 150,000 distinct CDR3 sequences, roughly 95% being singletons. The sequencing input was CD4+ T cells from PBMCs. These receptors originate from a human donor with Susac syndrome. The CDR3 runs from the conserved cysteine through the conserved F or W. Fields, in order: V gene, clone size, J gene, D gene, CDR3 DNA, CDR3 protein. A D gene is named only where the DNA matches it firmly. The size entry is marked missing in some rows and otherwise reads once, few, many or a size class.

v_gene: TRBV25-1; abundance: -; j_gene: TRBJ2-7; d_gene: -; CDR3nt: TGTGCCAGCAGTGTACAGGGTTTGTTCGAGCAGTACTTC; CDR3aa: CASSVQGLFEQYF
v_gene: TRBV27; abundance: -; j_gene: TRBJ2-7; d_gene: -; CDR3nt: TGTGCCAGCAGTTCGCGGGTGCGTAGCTACGAGCAGTACTTC; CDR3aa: CASSSRVRSYEQYF
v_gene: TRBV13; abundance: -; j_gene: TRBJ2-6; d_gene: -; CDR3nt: TGTGCCAGCAGCTTAATAGGGAATCTTGCCGGGGCCAACGTCCTGACTTTC; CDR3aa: CASSLIGNLAGANVLTF
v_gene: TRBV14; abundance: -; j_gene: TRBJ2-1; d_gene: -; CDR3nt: TGTGCCAGCAGCCAAGATCCCCCGGGGTTGGGTGAGCAGTTCTTC; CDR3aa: CASSQDPPGLGEQFF
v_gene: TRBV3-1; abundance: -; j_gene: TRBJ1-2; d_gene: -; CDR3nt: TGTGCCAGCAGCCGCGGACAAGGAGGCGACTATGGCTACACCTTC; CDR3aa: CASSRGQGGDYGYTF
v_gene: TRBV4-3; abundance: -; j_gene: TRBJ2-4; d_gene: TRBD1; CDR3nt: TGCGCCAGCAGCCCCCCCGGTAGACAGGGGATAAAAAACATTCAGTACTTC; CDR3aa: CASSPPGRQGIKNIQYF
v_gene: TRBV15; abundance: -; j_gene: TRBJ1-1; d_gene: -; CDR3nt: TGTGCCACCAGCAGAGAGACAGGCCAAGCTTTCTTT; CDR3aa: CATSRETGQAFF
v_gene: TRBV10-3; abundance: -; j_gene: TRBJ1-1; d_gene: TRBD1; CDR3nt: TGTGCCAGCAGACAGGGGAGTAACACTGAAGCTTTCTTT; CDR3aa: CASRQGSNTEAFF
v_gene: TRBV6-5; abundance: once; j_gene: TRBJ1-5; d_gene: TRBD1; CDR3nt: TGTGCCAGCAGTCCCCTACAGGGGAGTAATCAGCCCCAGCATTTT; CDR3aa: CASSPLQGSNQPQHF
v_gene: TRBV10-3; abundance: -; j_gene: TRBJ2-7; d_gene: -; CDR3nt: TGTGCCATTTCGACGCCTCCGAGGCAGTACTTC; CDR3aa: CAISTPPRQYF
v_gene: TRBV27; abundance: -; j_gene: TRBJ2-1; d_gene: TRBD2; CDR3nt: TGTGCCAGCAGGGACCCGGGGGGAAGCTCCTACAATGAGCAGTTCTTC; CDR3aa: CASRDPGGSSYNEQFF
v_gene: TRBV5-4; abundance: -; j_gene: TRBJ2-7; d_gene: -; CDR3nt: TGTGCCAGCAGCGCCGCCGGGACTCCGGGCTACGAGCAGTACTTC; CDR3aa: CASSAAGTPGYEQYF
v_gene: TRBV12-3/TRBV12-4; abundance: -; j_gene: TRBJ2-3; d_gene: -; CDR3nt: TGTGCCAGCAGTTCGCACCGCGGGCTTGTTATCTATACGCAGTATTTT; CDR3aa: CASSSHRGLVIYTQYF
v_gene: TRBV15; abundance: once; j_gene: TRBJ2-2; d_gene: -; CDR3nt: TGTGCCACCAGCAGAGAGAGCTCTATAAACACCGGGGAGCTGTTTTTT; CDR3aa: CATSRESSINTGELFF
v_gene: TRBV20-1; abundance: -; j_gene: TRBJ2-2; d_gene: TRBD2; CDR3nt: TGCAGTGCCACAGATGCTAGCGGGAGAAAGGGGGAGCTGTTTTTT; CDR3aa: CSATDASGRKGELFF
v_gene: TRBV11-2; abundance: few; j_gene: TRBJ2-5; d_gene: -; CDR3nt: TGTGCCAGCAGCTTAGAGTCTGGGGGGACCCAGTACTTC; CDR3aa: CASSLESGGTQYF
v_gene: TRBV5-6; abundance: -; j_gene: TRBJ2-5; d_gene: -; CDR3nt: TGTGCCAGCAGCTTGGTCCGGCAGATTCAAGAGACCCAGTACTTC; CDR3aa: CASSLVRQIQETQYF
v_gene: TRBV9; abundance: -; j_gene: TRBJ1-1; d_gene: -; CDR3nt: TGTGCCAGCAGCGTCTCCCCCCGCGTGGACACTGAAGCTTTCTTT; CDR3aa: CASSVSPRVDTEAFF
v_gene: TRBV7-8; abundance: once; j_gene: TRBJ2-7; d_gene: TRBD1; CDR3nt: TGTGCCAGCAGCTTCTCGGACAGGGGTCCACCTTACGAGCAGTACTTC; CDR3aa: CASSFSDRGPPYEQYF
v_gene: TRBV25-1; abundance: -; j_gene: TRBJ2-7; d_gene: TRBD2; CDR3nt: TGTGCCAGCCCCGGGACTAGCCACGAGCAGTACTTC; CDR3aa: CASPGTSHEQYF
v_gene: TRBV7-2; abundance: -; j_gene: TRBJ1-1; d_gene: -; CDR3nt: TGTGCCAGCAGCTCCATAGGTTGGCAGACTGAAGCTTTCTTT; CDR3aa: CASSSIGWQTEAFF
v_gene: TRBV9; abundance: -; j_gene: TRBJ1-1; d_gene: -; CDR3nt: TGTGCCAGCAGCCCCCGTGGGCTAGGCGAGTTCACTGAAGCTTTCTTT; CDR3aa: CASSPRGLGEFTEAFF
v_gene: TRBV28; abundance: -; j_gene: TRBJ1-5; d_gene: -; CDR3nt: TGTGCCAGCACCCTCTTCGGAGGCAATCAGCCCCAGCATTTT; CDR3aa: CASTLFGGNQPQHF
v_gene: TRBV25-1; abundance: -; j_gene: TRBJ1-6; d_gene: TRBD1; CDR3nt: TGTGCCAGCAGCCTGACAGGGGCTAATTCACCCCTCCACTTT; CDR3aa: CASSLTGANSPLHF
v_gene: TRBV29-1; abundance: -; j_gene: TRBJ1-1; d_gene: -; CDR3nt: TGCAGCGTTGGGACAGTTAACACTGAAGCTTTCTTT; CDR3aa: CSVGTVNTEAFF
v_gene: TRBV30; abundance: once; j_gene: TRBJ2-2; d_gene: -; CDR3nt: TGTGCCTGGACCACAGCGAACACCGGGGAGCTGTTTTTT; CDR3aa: CAWTTANTGELFF
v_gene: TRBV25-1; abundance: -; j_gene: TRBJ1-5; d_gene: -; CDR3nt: TGTGCCAGCAGTGAAACAGACGGGGTTAATCAGCCCCAGCATTTT; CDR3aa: CASSETDGVNQPQHF
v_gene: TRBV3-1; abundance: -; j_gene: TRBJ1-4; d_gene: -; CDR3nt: TGTGCCAGCAGCCAAGATTCTAGGGGAGAAAAACTGTTTTTT; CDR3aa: CASSQDSRGEKLFF
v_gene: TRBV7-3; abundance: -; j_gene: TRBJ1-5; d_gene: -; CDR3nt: TGTGCCAGCAGCTTAAGGGGAGATCAGCCCCAGCATTTT; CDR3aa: CASSLRGDQPQHF
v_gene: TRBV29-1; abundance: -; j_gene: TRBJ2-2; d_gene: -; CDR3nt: TGCAGCGTTGGGAGGACCTCGAACACCGGGGAGCTGTTTTTT; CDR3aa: CSVGRTSNTGELFF
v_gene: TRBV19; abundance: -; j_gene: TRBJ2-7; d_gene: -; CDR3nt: TGTGCCAGTAGTATCACAGGGTCTAGCTCCTACGAGCAGTACTTC; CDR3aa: CASSITGSSSYEQYF
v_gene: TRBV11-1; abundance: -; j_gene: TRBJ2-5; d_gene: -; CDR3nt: TGTGCCAGCAGCTTCGGTCTAGAGGGGGGCGTGACCCAGTACTTC; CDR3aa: CASSFGLEGGVTQYF
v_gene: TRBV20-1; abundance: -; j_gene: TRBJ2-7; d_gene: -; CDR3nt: TGCAGTGCTAGAGTGGCAGGCGAGCAGTACTTC; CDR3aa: CSARVAGEQYF
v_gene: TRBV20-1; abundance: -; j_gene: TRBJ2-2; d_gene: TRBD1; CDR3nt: TGCAGTGCTTCCGGGACAGGGAGGACCGGGGAGCTGTTTTTT; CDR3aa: CSASGTGRTGELFF
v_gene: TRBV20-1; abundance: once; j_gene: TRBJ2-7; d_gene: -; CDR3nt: TGCAGCCCCTCCGGTATAGGAGGGACCTACGAGCAGTACTTC; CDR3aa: CSPSGIGGTYEQYF
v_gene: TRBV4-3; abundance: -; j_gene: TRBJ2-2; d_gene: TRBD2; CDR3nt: TGCGCCAGCAGCCGGGAACTAGCGGGGGCGAACACCGGGGAGCTGTTTTTT; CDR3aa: CASSRELAGANTGELFF
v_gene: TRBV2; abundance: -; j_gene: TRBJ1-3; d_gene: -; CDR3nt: TGTGCCAGCAGTGTTGAATTGGGAAACACCATATATTTT; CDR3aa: CASSVELGNTIYF
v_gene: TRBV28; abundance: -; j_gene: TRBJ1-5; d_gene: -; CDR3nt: TGTGCCAGCGGGGCTTTCAATCAGCCCCAGCATTTT; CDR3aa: CASGAFNQPQHF
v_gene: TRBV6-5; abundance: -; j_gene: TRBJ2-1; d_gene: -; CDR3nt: TGTGCCAGCAGTTACTCGAGAGGGGGGCCCCGGGAGCAGTTCTTC; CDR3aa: CASSYSRGGPREQFF
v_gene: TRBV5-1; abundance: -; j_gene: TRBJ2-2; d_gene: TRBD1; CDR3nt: TGCGCCAGCAGCGTGGGACAGGAGAACACCGGGGAGCTGTTTTTT; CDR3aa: CASSVGQENTGELFF
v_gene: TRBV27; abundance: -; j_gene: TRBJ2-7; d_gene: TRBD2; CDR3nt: TGTGCCAGCAGTCAACGGACGCGGGGGGACGAGCAGTACTTC; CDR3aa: CASSQRTRGDEQYF
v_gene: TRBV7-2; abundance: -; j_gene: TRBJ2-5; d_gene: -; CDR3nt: TGTGCCAGCAGCTTATTGACTAGACAAGAGACCCAGTACTTC; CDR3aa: CASSLLTRQETQYF
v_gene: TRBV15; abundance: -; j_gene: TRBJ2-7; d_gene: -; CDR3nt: TGTGCCACCAGCAGAGTGCGAGCGGGTGACCGCTACGAGCAGTACTTC; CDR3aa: CATSRVRAGDRYEQYF
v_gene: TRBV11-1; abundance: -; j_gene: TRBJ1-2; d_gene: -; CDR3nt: TGTGCCAGCAGCTCAAGGACCTCCCAAACCCAGCTCACCTTC; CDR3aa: CASSSRTSQTQLTF
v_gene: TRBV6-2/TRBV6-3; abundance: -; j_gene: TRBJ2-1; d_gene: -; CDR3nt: TGTGCCAGCCGGATGTGGAATGAGCAGTTCTTC; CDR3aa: CASRMWNEQFF
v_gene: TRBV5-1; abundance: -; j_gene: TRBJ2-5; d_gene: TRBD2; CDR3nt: TGCGCCAGCAGCTTGGCAGGGACTAGCGGACTCCAAGAGACCCAGTACTTC; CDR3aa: CASSLAGTSGLQETQYF
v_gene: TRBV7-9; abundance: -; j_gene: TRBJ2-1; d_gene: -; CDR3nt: TGTGCCAGCAGCTTAACTTCCCCGTCGGGGGTCTACAATGAGCAGTTCTTC; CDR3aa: CASSLTSPSGVYNEQFF
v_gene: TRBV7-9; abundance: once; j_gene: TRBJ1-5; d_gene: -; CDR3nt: TGTGCCAGCAGCTCAGCGGGTGGCAATCAGCCCCAGCATTTT; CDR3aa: CASSSAGGNQPQHF
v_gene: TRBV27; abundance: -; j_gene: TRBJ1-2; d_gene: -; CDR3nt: TGTGCCAGCAGTTCGGGACGCTTTAGGAACGGCTACACCTTC; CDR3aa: CASSSGRFRNGYTF
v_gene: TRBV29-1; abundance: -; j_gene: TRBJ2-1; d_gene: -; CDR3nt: TGCAGCGTCGAGAACTACAATGAGCAGTTCTTC; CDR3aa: CSVENYNEQFF
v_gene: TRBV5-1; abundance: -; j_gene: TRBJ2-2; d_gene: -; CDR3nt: TGCGCCAGCAGCTTGGCCAAGACGTCCGGGGAGCTGTTTTTT; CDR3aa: CASSLAKTSGELFF